This TCR beta chain was recorded in a study of blood T cell repertoires in COVID-19. For the study at large: In each case, the material was cDNA or gDNA derived from T cells, B-cell-depleted T cells, or PBMCs.

TCRdb keeps only in-frame clones here, not all; method: immunoSEQ multiplex PCR. This repertoire shows fewer than 250,000 clones, around nine tenths found once; its top ten account for around 7%. The CDR3 contains 15 residues. V shed 8 bases, J shed 3 bases, and the junction held 8 bases outside the gene matches. CDR1 and CDR2 (germline): MNHEY, SMNVEV (reference sequence). Input material: PBMCs or T cells enriched from blood (not recorded which). The sequence was obtained from a man aged 25-40 years in a cohort exposed to, infected with or recovered from COVID-19 (not recorded which). The chain employs TRBV27 and TRBJ1-5; 9 nucleotides match TRBD1. The CDR3 DNA reads TGTGCCAGCCGATGGACAGGGGACGACAATCAGCCCCAGCATTTT. It yields the protein CASRWTGDDNQPQHF.